Below, 28 T cell receptor beta chains from the same sample are listed, as sequenced in a study of blood T cell repertoires in COVID-19. This table comes from immunoSEQ multiplex PCR, and its TCRdb copy is limited to in-frame clones, with some not included. Here the sample spans some 450,000 clones, 70% to 90% being singletons. Sequenced input: peripheral blood. These receptor sequences come from a woman between 50 and 59 years old with COVID-19, enrolled during active disease.

This clone was recorded only once. This chain connects TRBV9 to TRBJ2-1; D not certain. This CDR3 contains 13 residues. Trimming cost V 2 bases and J 6 bases, with 9 bases left between them. Germline V gene lookup returns CDR1 SGDLS and CDR2 YYNGEE. The CDR3: CASSVSLSNEQFF. The CDR3, as DNA: TGTGCCAGCAGCGTCTCGCTGAGCAATGAGCAGTTCTTC. The full variable domain, completed using reference TRBV9 and TRBJ2-1, is DSGVTQTPKHLITATGQRVTLRCSPRSGDLSVYWYQQSLDQGLQFLIQYYNGEERAKGNILERFSAQQFPDLHSELNLSSLELGDSALYFCASSVSLSNEQFFGPGTRLTVL.

The chain links TRBV29-1 to TRBJ1-4, with TRBD1 as a possible D gene (6 bases). The CDR3 sequence is 15 residues long. V lost 0 bases to trimming and J lost 2 bases, with 10 bases between them. Germline V gene sequence: CDR1 SQVTM, CDR2 ANQGSEA. For the CDR3, the DNA is TGCAGCGTTGAAGATTTGCAGGGGACTAATGAAAAACTGTTTTTT. It translates to CSVEDLQGTNEKLFF.

J is TRBJ1-5 and V is TRBV3-1 (or the pseudogene TRBV3-2); D is undetermined. The V and J ends lost 6 bases and 4 bases respectively, with 7 bases between them. CDR3 length equals 12 residues. Germline CDR1 is LGHDT and CDR2 is YNNKEL (reference sequence). CDR3 region: CASSLNNQPQHF. Written as DNA, the CDR3 is TGTGCCAGCAGTCTAAATAATCAGCCCCAGCATTTT.

The rearrangement joins TRBV18 to TRBJ2-5, with D hard to call. The CDR3 has 12 residues. Trimming left V 3 bases short and J 0 bases short, with 2 bases between. From germline, CDR1 is KGHSH and CDR2 LQKENI. For the CDR3, the DNA is TGTGCCAGCTCACCCAACCAAGAGACCCAGTACTTC. Its protein product is CASSPNQETQYF.

The V and J genes are TRBV28 and TRBJ1-2, with D perhaps TRBD1 (5 bases). Trimming pared 5 bases from V and 3 bases from J, leaving 13 bases between. This CDR3 is built from 14 residues. Germline V lookup: CDR1 MDHEN, CDR2 SYDVKM. The CDR3 DNA sequence: TGTGCCAGCAGTCCCCCCCAGGGATACTATGGCTACACCTTC. Protein sequence: CASSPPQGYYGYTF.

V gene TRBV7-9 combines with J gene TRBJ2-4; a possible D gene is TRBD2 (6 bases). The CDR3 totals 13 residues. The V end was cut by 5 bases, the J end by 9 bases, with 14 bases between. Germline CDR1 is SEHNR and CDR2 is FQNEAQ (reference sequence). This chain's CDR3 is CASSPAGRGIQYF. The DNA of the CDR3 is TGTGCCAGCAGCCCAGCGGGTAGGGGCATTCAGTACTTC.

This rearrangement joins TRBV7-8 to TRBJ1-2, with TRBD1 matching over 9 bases. V shed 2 bases and J 7 bases; nucleotides not matched to a gene: 11. The CDR3 runs 16 residues. Germline values: CDR1 SGHVS, CDR2 FQNEAQ. DNA for the CDR3: TGTGCCAGCAGCTTATCGGGACAGGGAAAATCGGGTGGCTACACCTTC. It codes for CASSLSGQGKSGGYTF. The variable domain in full, with the rest retrieved from reference TRBV7-8 and TRBJ1-2, is GAGVSQSPRYKVAKRGQDVALRCDPISGHVSLFWYQQALGQGPEFLTYFQNEAQLDKSGLPSDRFFAERPEGSVSTLKIQRTQQEDSAVYLCASSLSGQGKSGGYTFGSGTRLTVV.

This clone appeared a single time. The chain carries TRBV29-1 and TRBJ2-7; 8 nucleotides match TRBD1. Germline CDR1 SQVTM, CDR2 ANQGSEA. Losses at the gene ends were 6 bases for V and 6 bases for J; bases not matched to a gene: 4. CDR3 length equals 11 residues. The CDR3 loop reads CSVLTGGEQYF. CDR3 in DNA: TGCAGCGTGTTAACAGGGGGCGAGCAGTACTTC.

The chain couples TRBV9 to TRBJ1-1; D possibly corresponds to TRBD1 (6 bases). CDR1 and CDR2 from the germline V gene are SGDLS and YYNGEE. Deletions cut 3 bases from V and 4 bases from J, with 19 bases between. This CDR3 contains 16 residues. The CDR3 sequence: CASSDSKDRPFTEAFF. For the CDR3, the DNA is TGTGCCAGCAGCGACTCCAAGGACAGACCTTTCACTGAAGCTTTCTTT.

The chain combines TRBV19 with TRBJ1-5, with D unresolved. Germline V gene sequence: CDR1 LNHDA, CDR2 SQIVND (reference sequence). V gave up 6 bases and J gave up 8 bases, with 14 bases separating them. This CDR3 is built from 13 residues. The chain's CDR3 is CASSGGYPEPQHF. CDR3 bases: TGTGCCAGTAGCGGCGGTTACCCTGAGCCCCAGCATTTT.

This clone was observed a single time. The rearrangement uses TRBV6-5 and TRBJ1-2; 9 bases line up with TRBD1. Germline V gene data show CDR1 as MNHEY and CDR2 as SVGAGI. The CDR3 totals 16 residues. V gave up 2 bases and J gave up 4 bases; unmatched junction bases: 8. CDR3 bases: TGTGCCAGCAGTTACACGGTGGGGACAGGGAGCTATGGCTACACCTTC. Translated, it gives CASSYTVGTGSYGYTF.

The chain couples TRBV5-1 to TRBJ2-7, with 13 bases matching TRBD2. The CDR3 has 18 residues. Trimming removed 2 bases from V and 6 bases from J; junction bases left unmatched: 14. Germline-derived CDR1 and CDR2 are SGHRS and YFSETQ. The CDR3, as DNA: TGCGCCAGCAGCTTCGCGGGCGTAACTAGCGGGGGGGCCGGCGAGCAGTACTTC. Its protein product is CASSFAGVTSGGAGEQYF. The whole variable domain, remainder taken from reference TRBV5-1 and TRBJ2-7, is KAGVTQTPRYLIKTRGQQVTLSCSPISGHRSVSWYQQTPGQGLQFLFEYFSETQRNKGNFPGRFSGRQFSNSRSEMNVSTLELGDSALYLCASSFAGVTSGGAGEQYFGPGTRLTVT.

The CDR3 sequence is CASSTGGTGYEQYF. For the CDR3, the DNA is TGTGCCAGTAGTACAGGGGGGACAGGCTACGAGCAGTACTTC. The chain carries TRBV19 and TRBJ2-7, with 8 bases lining up with TRBD1. From germline, CDR1 is LNHDA and CDR2 SQIVND (reference sequence). Unmatched junction bases numbered 5, after V lost 4 bases and J lost 3 bases. This CDR3 is built from 14 residues.

A note on this clone: This same CDR3 is encoded by further DNA sequences in the sample. The chain has TRBV6-5 and TRBJ1-2; D call uncertain. Between the trimmed V and J ends, which lost 0 bases and 1 base, there was a span of 9 bases. Germline CDR1 reads MNHEY; CDR2 reads SVGAGI. The CDR3 is 15 residues long. The CDR3 loop reads CASSYSGQVNYGYTF. CDR3 nucleotides: TGTGCCAGCAGTTACTCTGGCCAGGTTAACTATGGCTACACCTTC.

This clone was observed a handful of times. The chain employs TRBV3-1 (or the pseudogene TRBV3-2) and TRBJ1-4; TRBD1 aligns across 9 bases. V was clipped by 5 bases and J by 8 bases; unmatched bases: 12. The CDR3 extends over 16 amino acids. The germline gives CDR1 LGHDT, CDR2 YNNKEL (reference sequence). The CDR3 reads CASSAVPGQGGEKLFF. CDR3 nucleotide sequence: TGTGCCAGCAGCGCTGTTCCGGGACAGGGAGGAGAAAAACTGTTTTTT.

The chain couples TRBV4-2 to TRBJ1-2; D perhaps matches TRBD1 (6 bases). Germline CDR1 is LGHNA and CDR2 is YNFKEQ. The germline V and J ends were trimmed by 3 bases and 3 bases, with 8 bases remaining between them. The CDR3 length is 13 residues. The CDR3 reads CASSQDRDYGYTF. In DNA, the CDR3 is TGTGCCAGCAGCCAGGACAGAGACTATGGCTACACCTTC.

V gene TRBV5-5 combines with J gene TRBJ2-7; weak D call: TRBD1 (5 bases). The V and J ends lost 4 bases and 6 bases respectively, with 20 bases between them. CDR3 length: 15 amino acids. CDR1 and CDR2 (germline): SGHKS, YYEKEE (reference sequence). This CDR3 is CASSLDDSFYGEQYF. The CDR3 DNA is TGTGCCAGCAGCCTCGATGACAGTTTTTACGGCGAGCAGTACTTC.

The chain links TRBV7-2 to TRBJ1-2, with D tentatively TRBD1 (5 bases). The V end lost 1 base, the J end lost 5 bases, and 5 bases lay between the germline ends. CDR3 length: 12 residues. Germline CDR1 reads SGHTA; CDR2 reads FQGNSA. DNA of the CDR3: TGTGCCAGCAGCTTAGGACAGTATGGCTACACCTTC. It encodes CASSLGQYGYTF.

The genes are TRBV4-1 and TRBJ2-3; possible D gene TRBD1, 5 bases. Germline CDR1 reads MGHRA; CDR2 reads YSYEKL. V gave up 4 bases and J gave up 5 bases, with 16 bases separating them. This CDR3 is 15 amino acids long. The CDR3 nucleotides read TGCGCCAGCAGCCCTCCGGTAGCCCAGGGAGATACGCAGTATTTT. It is translated as CASSPPVAQGDTQYF.

The chain is built from TRBV5-6 and TRBJ1-5, with TRBD1 as a possible D gene (6 bases). CDR1 and CDR2 from the germline V gene are SGHDT and YYEEEE. Trimming took 3 bases from V and 6 from J, leaving 10 bases between them. The CDR3 is 13 amino acids. The CDR3 spells CASSWARGQPQHF. The DNA of the CDR3 is TGTGCCAGCAGCTGGGCCAGGGGTCAGCCCCAGCATTTT. The whole variable domain, filled in from reference TRBV5-6 and TRBJ1-5, reads DAGVTQSPTHLIKTRGQQVTLRCSPKSGHDTVSWYQQALGQGPQFIFQYYEEEERQRGNFPDRFSGHQFPNYSSELNVNALLLGDSALYLCASSWARGQPQHFGDGTRLSIL.

This chain links TRBV2 with TRBJ1-4, with D unclear. This CDR3 comprises 14 residues. In germline, CDR1 is SNHLY, CDR2 FYNNEI. V was clipped by 6 bases and J by 7 bases, with 15 bases between them. The CDR3 DNA reads as TGTGCCAGCAGGGACCCCCCGGAGGGTGAAAAACTGTTTTTT. Protein product: CASRDPPEGEKLFF.

The J gene is TRBJ1-1, the V gene TRBV30; 8 bases match TRBD1. The CDR3 consists of 9 residues. Germline CDR1 is GTSNPN and CDR2 is SVGIG (reference sequence). DNA of the CDR3: TGTGCTTCGGACAGGGTTCCTTTCTTT. Protein: CASDRVPFF.

The gene calls are TRBV6-5 and TRBJ1-2; no definite D call. The germline V and J ends were trimmed by 2 bases and 2 bases, with 12 bases remaining between them. CDR3 length equals 15 residues. Germline V gives CDR1 MNHEY, CDR2 SVGAGI. In DNA form, the CDR3 reads TGTGCCAGCAGTTACCAAGCCCGGGGAAACTATGGCTACACCTTC. Amino acid sequence: CASSYQARGNYGYTF.

The chain employs TRBV5-8 and TRBJ2-1; the match to TRBD1 covers 8 bases. Germline-derived CDR1 and CDR2 are SGHTS and YDEGEE. The CDR3 is made up of 15 amino acids. The V and J ends lost 4 bases and 5 bases, in that order; junction bases with no gene match: 8. CDR3 in amino acids: CASSPGQARDNEQFF. The CDR3 DNA sequence: TGTGCCAGCAGCCCGGGACAGGCTAGGGACAATGAGCAGTTCTTC.

The chain joins TRBV7-2 to TRBJ2-7, with D possibly being TRBD2 (6 bases). The CDR3 runs 16 residues. V dropped 6 bases and J dropped 0 bases, with 18 bases sitting between them. Per germline, CDR1 SGHTA and CDR2 FQGNSA. The DNA for the CDR3 is TGTGCCAGCAGACCTGGAGGGGCACGGAGCTCCTACGAGCAGTACTTC. It encodes CASRPGGARSSYEQYF.

The chain employs TRBV9 and TRBJ2-3; tentative D call: TRBD2 (6 bases). Germline lookup yields CDR1 SGDLS and CDR2 YYNGEE. This CDR3 is 13 amino acids long. V lost 4 bases and J lost 6, with 12 bases in between. CDR3 nucleotides: TGTGCCAGCAGCCCCTGGGACTCCGATACGCAGTATTTT. Encoded protein: CASSPWDSDTQYF.

As for this clone: Other DNA sequences in this sample translate to the same CDR3. The chain links TRBV5-1 to TRBJ2-6; D ambiguous. V lost 1 base and J 1 base, leaving 6 bases between the germline ends. The CDR3 contains 15 residues. CDR1 and CDR2 (germline): SGHRS, YFSETQ. CDR3 DNA: TGCGCCAGCAGCTTGATTCAATCTGGGGCCAACGTCCTGACTTTC. Its translation: CASSLIQSGANVLTF.

This chain connects TRBV12-5 to TRBJ2-2; 7 bases fit TRBD1. CDR1 and CDR2 (germline): LGHNT, FRNRAP. Losses at the gene ends were 6 bases for V and 6 bases for J; bases not matched to a gene: 7. This CDR3 region has 14 residues. CDR3: CASGNLQGPGELFF. The CDR3 nucleotides are TGTGCTAGTGGGAACCTACAGGGGCCCGGGGAGCTGTTTTTT.